This T cell receptor beta chain was found in a study of cytomegalovirus exposure and HLA in healthy donors. Whole-study context: The 110 or so validation repertoires were produced on the same platform as the roughly 660 repertoires of the first cohort. This was reported in a later analysis.

Points from the study as a whole: Rarity held for most TCR sequences, but there were some public TCRs that occurred in many donors. Under in vitro conditions, three CMV-associated chains were confirmed as specific for CMV antigens.

Some clones are missing from TCRdb's copy, which holds only in-frame ones; the method was immunoSEQ multiplex PCR. The sample holds 100,000 to 150,000 clones, almost 90% seen once. The CDR3 covers 18 residues. V dropped 2 bases and J dropped 2; count of bases not matched to a gene: 12. The germline CDR1 and CDR2 sequences are SGHRS and YFSETQ. Of note for this clone: The antigen remains undetermined.

The chain employs TRBV5-1 and TRBJ2-3; TRBD2 agrees at 9 bases. The sequencing input was PBMCs. The clonotype was recovered from a man aged 30-40 years in good health and CMV-seronegative. The CDR3: CASSFRPNSGRYTDTQYF. The CDR3 bases are TGCGCCAGCAGCTTCCGCCCCAACAGCGGGAGGTACACAGATACGCAGTATTTT.